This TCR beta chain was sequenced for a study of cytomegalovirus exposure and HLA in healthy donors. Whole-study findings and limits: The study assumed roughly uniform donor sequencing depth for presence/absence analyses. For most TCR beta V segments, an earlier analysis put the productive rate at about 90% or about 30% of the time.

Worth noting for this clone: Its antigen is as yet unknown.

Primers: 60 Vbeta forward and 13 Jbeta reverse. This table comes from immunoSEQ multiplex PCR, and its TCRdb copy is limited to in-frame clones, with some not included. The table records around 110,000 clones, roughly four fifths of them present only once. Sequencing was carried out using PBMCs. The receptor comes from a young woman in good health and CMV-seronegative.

The CDR3: CASSLRGVVETQYF. CDR3 nucleotides: TGTGCCAGCAGCTTGCGGGGAGTGGTAGAGACCCAGTACTTC. This chain joins TRBV5-4 and TRBJ2-5, with D tentatively TRBD2 (5 bases). The V and J ends lost 1 base and 4 bases respectively, with 11 bases between them. CDR3 length equals 14 residues. CDR1 and CDR2 from the germline V gene are SGHNT and YYREEE (reference sequence).